Listed below are T cell receptor beta chains from one sample, sequenced in a study of blood T cells in healthy people across ages. TCRdb processed the 5' RACE reads anew with MiXCR; each CDR3 protein has one entry. The sample has 500,000 to 700,000 distinct CDR3 sequences, around 31% seen once; the top ten hold about 15%. What was sequenced was blood. The receptors were sampled from a woman over 75 in good health. The CDR3 runs from the conserved cysteine through the conserved F or W. D genes are given only for firm matches. Size is stated for part of the rows, as once, few or many counts, or as a class when the clone is expanded.

NA	TRBJ2-1	NA	TRBV21-1	TGTGCCAGCAGCGAGACTAGCGGGAGGGAGAATGAGCAGTTCTTC	CASSETSGRENEQFF
NA	TRBJ2-3	TRBD1	TRBV5-1	TGCGCCAGCAGCTTGGGGGGGACAGGATCCCCCACAGATACGCAGTATTTT	CASSLGGTGSPTDTQYF
few	TRBJ1-4	TRBD1	TRBV7-2	TGTGCCAGCGCTGCCCAGGGGGGGAGGGAAAAACTGTTTTTT	CASAAQGGREKLFF
once	TRBJ2-1	TRBD1	TRBV5-1	TGCGCCAGCAGCTTGAATCCGGGACAGGGGGATGAGCGGTTCTTC	CASSLNPGQGDERFF
many	TRBJ2-1	NA	TRBV12-3/TRBV12-4	TGTGCCAGCAGTTTAGACCGCGGGGAGAATGAGCAGTTCTTC	CASSLDRGENEQFF
NA	TRBJ1-5	TRBD1	TRBV18	TGTGTCAGCTCACGTGGACAGGGGCACGCTCAGCCCCAGCATTTT	CVSSRGQGHAQPQHF
NA	TRBJ1-1	NA	TRBV6-6	TGTGCCAGCAGTTACTCTTCATCGAACACTGAAGCTTTCTTT	CASSYSSSNTEAFF
NA	TRBJ2-1	NA	TRBV20-1	TGCAGTGCTACAGGGATGTTATACAATGAGCAGTTCTTC	CSATGMLYNEQFF
NA	TRBJ2-5	TRBD2	TRBV4-2	TGTGCCAGCAGCCAAGGGGCAGCGGGGGGTATCACAGAGACCCAGTACTTC	CASSQGAAGGITETQYF
NA	TRBJ1-6	NA	TRBV18	TGTGCCAGCTCACCAAAAAGCAGTGCCAATTCACCCCTCCACTTT	CASSPKSSANSPLHF
many	TRBJ2-7	NA	TRBV6-5	TGTGCCAGCAGTCCCCCGGGTCGACCCTACGAGCAGTACTTC	CASSPPGRPYEQYF